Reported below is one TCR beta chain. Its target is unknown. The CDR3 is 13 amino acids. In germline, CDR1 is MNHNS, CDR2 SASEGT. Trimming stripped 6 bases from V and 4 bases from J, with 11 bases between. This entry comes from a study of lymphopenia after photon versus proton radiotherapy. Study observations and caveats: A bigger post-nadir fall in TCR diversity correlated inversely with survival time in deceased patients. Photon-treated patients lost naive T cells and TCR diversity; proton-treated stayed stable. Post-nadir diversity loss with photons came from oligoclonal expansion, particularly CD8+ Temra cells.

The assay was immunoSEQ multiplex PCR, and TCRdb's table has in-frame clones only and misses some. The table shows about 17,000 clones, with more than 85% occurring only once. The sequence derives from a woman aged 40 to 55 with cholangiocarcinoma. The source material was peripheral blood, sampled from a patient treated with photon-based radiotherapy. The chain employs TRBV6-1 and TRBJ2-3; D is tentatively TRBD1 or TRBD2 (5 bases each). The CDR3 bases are TGTGCCAGCAGAAACCGGGGCTCAGATACGCAGTATTTT. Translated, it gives CASRNRGSDTQYF.